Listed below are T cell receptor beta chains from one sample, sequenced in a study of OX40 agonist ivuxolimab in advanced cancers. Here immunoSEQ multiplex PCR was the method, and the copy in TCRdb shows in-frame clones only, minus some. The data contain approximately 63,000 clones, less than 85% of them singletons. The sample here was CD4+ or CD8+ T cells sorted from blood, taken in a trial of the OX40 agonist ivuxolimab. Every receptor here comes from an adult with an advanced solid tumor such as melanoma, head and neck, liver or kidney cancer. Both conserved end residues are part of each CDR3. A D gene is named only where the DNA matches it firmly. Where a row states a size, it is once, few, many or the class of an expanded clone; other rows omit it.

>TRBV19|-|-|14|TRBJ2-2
CASSFQDYTGELFF
TGTGCCAGTAGTTTCCAAGATTACACCGGGGAGCTGTTTTTT
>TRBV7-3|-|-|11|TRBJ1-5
CASSSYQPQHF
TGTGCCAGCAGCTCTTATCAGCCCCAGCATTTT
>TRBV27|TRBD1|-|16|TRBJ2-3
CASSIRTGRFTDTQYF
TGTGCCAGCAGTATCAGGACAGGCCGCTTCACAGATACGCAGTATTTT
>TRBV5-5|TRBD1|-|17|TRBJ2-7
CASSSLWTGTGDYEQYF
TGTGCCAGCAGCTCACTCTGGACCGGGACAGGGGATTACGAGCAGTACTTC
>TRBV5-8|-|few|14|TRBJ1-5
CASSLGPSNQPQHF
TGTGCCAGCAGCTTGGGACCGAGCAATCAGCCCCAGCATTTT
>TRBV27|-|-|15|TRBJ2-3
CASSPPGGRENTQYF
TGTGCCAGCAGTCCGCCCGGAGGCCGAGAGAATACGCAGTATTTT
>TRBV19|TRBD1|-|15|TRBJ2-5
CASSIVNRGKETQYF
TGTGCCAGTAGTATAGTCAACAGGGGCAAGGAGACCCAGTACTTC
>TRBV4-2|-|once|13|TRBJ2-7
CASSQERGDEQYF
TGTGCCAGCAGCCAAGAAAGAGGGGACGAGCAGTACTTC
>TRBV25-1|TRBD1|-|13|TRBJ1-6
CATTGTGESPLHF
TGTGCCACGACCGGGACAGGGGAATCACCCCTCCACTTT
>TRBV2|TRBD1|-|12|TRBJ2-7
CASSGQGYEQYF
TGTGCCAGCAGCGGACAGGGCTACGAGCAGTACTTC
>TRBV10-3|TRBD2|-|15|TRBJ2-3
CAISEIAGPRDTQYF
TGTGCCATCAGTGAGATAGCGGGCCCAAGGGATACGCAGTATTTT
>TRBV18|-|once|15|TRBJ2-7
CASSPGQGELYEQYF
TGTGCCAGCTCACCAGGGCAGGGTGAACTCTACGAGCAGTACTTC
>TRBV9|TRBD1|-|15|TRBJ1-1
CASSVEGAPGTEAFF
TGTGCCAGCAGCGTAGAGGGGGCCCCGGGAACTGAAGCTTTCTTT
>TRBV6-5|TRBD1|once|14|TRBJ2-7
CASSRYRGDYEQYF
TGTGCCAGCAGTCGCTACAGGGGAGATTACGAGCAGTACTTC
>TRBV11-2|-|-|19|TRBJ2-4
CASSPRGEAEGVAKNIQYF
TGTGCCAGCAGCCCCAGGGGGGAAGCGGAGGGGGTAGCCAAAAACATTCAGTACTTC
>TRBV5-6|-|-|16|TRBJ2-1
CASSLQSGYGYNEQFF
TGTGCCAGCAGCTTGCAATCGGGGTACGGCTACAATGAGCAGTTCTTC
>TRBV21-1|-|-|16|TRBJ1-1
CASSSRVDRPNTEAFF
TGTGCCAGCAGCTCCCGGGTGGACAGGCCTAACACTGAAGCTTTCTTT
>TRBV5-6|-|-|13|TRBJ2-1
CASSFTSSHEQFF
TGTGCCAGCAGCTTCACTAGTTCTCATGAGCAGTTCTTC
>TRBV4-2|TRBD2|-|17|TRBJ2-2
CASSLVLAGANTGELFF
TGTGCCAGCAGCTTGGTACTAGCGGGAGCCAACACCGGGGAGCTGTTTTTT
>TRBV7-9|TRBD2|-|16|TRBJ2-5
CASSLSASGSQETQYF
TGTGCCAGCAGCTTATCGGCTAGCGGGAGCCAAGAGACCCAGTACTTC
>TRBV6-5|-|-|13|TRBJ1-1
CASEAALNTEAFF
TGTGCCAGCGAGGCAGCCTTGAACACTGAAGCTTTCTTT
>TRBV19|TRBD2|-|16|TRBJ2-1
CASSALERGVHNEQFF
TGTGCCAGTAGTGCACTTGAGCGGGGGGTACACAATGAGCAGTTCTTC
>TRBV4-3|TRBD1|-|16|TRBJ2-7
CASSQDRTGLTYEQYF
TGCGCCAGCAGCCAAGATCGGACAGGGCTAACCTACGAGCAGTACTTC
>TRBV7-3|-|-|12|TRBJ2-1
CASSPLGNEQFF
TGTGCCAGCAGCCCCCTGGGCAATGAGCAGTTCTTC
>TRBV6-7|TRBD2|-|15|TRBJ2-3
CASSAEAGGIDTQYF
TGTGCCAGCAGTGCCGAGGCGGGAGGGATAGATACGCAGTATTTT
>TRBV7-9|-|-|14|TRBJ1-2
CASSLAKGNYGYTF
TGTGCCAGCAGCTTAGCGAAAGGGAACTATGGCTACACCTTC
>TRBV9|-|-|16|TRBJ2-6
CASSDSGHSGANVLTF
TGTGCCAGCAGCGACTCAGGGCACTCTGGGGCCAACGTCCTGACTTTC
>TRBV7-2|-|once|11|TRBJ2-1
CASSKGYEQFF
TGTGCCAGCAGCAAAGGGTATGAGCAGTTCTTC
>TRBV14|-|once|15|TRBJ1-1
CASAAGGFMNTEAFF
TGTGCCAGCGCGGCCGGGGGGTTCATGAACACTGAAGCTTTCTTT
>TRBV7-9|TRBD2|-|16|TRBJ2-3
CASSSVEREVTDTQYF
TGTGCCAGCAGCTCAGTCGAGCGGGAGGTGACAGATACGCAGTATTTT
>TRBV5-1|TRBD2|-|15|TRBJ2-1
CASSSYTGGSNEQFF
TGCGCCAGCAGCTCCTACACGGGGGGGAGTAATGAGCAGTTCTTC
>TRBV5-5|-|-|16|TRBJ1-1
CASSLQPAGGNTEAFF
TGTGCCAGCAGCTTGCAACCAGCGGGGGGTAACACTGAAGCTTTCTTT
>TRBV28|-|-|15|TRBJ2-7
CASSSGQRLGYEQYF
TGTGCCAGCAGTTCCGGTCAGCGCCTAGGGTACGAGCAGTACTTC
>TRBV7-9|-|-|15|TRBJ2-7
CASSAPGHSSYEQYF
TGTGCCAGCAGCGCGCCGGGACATAGCTCCTACGAGCAGTACTTC
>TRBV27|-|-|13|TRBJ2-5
CASSLVMQETQYF
TGTGCCAGCAGTTTAGTCATGCAAGAGACCCAGTACTTC
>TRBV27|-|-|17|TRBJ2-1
CASSPGWGAKGDNEQFF
TGTGCCAGCAGTCCCGGCTGGGGGGCTAAGGGGGACAATGAGCAGTTCTTC
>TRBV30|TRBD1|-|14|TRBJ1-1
CAGPGPQGDTEAFF
TGTGCCGGGCCAGGACCCCAGGGGGACACTGAAGCTTTCTTT
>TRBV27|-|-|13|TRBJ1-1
CASSFTMNTEAFF
TGTGCCAGCAGTTTCACCATGAACACTGAAGCTTTCTTT
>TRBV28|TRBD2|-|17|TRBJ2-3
CASSLRTSGRRTDTQYF
TGTGCCAGCAGTCTCCGGACTAGCGGGAGGAGAACAGATACGCAGTATTTT
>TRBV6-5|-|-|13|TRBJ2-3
CATLRRGTDTQYF
TGTGCCACCCTTAGGAGGGGGACAGATACGCAGTATTTT
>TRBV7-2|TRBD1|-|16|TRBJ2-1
CASRYPLGTGDNEQFF
TGTGCCAGCAGGTATCCCCTGGGGACAGGGGACAATGAGCAGTTCTTC
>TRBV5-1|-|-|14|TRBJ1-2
CASSSLTTGYGYTF
TGTGCCAGCAGCTCATTAACGACAGGCTATGGCTACACCTTC
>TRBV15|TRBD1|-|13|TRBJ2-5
CATSRPRGETQYF
TGTGCCACCAGCAGGCCCAGGGGGGAGACCCAGTACTTC
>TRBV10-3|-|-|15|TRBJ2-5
CAISELTGTQETQYF
TGTGCCATCAGTGAGCTTACAGGAACCCAAGAGACCCAGTACTTC
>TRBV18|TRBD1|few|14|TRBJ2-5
CASSRTGNTETQYF
TGTGCCAGCTCACGGACAGGGAATACGGAGACCCAGTACTTC
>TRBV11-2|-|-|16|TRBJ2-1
CASSLVEASSYNEQFF
TGTGCCAGCAGCTTAGTTGAGGCAAGCTCCTACAATGAGCAGTTCTTC
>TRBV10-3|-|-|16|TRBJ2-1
CAISESTGANYNEQFF
TGTGCCATCAGTGAGTCGACGGGGGCTAACTACAATGAGCAGTTCTTC
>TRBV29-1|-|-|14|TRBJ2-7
CSVGAGTRTYEQYF
TGCAGCGTTGGAGCCGGGACTCGCACCTACGAGCAGTACTTC
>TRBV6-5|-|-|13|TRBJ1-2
CASTLDRTYGYTF
TGTGCCAGCACCCTGGACAGAACGTATGGCTACACCTTC
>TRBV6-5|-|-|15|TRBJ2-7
CASSAYGLQSYEQYF
TGTGCCAGCAGTGCATATGGACTTCAGTCCTACGAGCAGTACTTC
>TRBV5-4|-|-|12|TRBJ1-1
CASSSPDRGAFF
TGTGCCAGCAGCTCCCCGGACAGAGGAGCTTTCTTT
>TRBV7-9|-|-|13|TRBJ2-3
CASSLANTDTQYF
TGTGCCAGCAGCTTAGCGAACACAGATACGCAGTATTTT
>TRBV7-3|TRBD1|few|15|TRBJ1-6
CASSLTDRTNSPLHF
TGTGCCAGCAGCTTAACGGACAGGACTAATTCACCCCTCCACTTT